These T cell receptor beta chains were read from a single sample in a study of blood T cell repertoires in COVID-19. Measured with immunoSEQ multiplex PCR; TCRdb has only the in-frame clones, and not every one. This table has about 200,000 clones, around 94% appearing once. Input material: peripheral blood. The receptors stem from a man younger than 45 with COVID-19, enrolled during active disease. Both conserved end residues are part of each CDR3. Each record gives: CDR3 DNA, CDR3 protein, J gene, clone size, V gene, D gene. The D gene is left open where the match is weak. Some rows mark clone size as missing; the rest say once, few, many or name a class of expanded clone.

TGTGCCAGCAGCCACAGGACTCACGGGATACTCTATGGCTACACCTTC	CASSHRTHGILYGYTF	TRBJ1-2	-	TRBV3-1/TRBV3-2	-
TGTGCCAGCAGCGGAACCACGGGACAACCCTACGAGCAGTACTTC	CASSGTTGQPYEQYF	TRBJ2-7	once	TRBV13	-
TGCGCCAGCAGCTTATACAGGGGGTCCTACGAGCAGTACTTC	CASSLYRGSYEQYF	TRBJ2-7	-	TRBV5-1	TRBD1
TGCAGTGCTAGTGGGGCAGGGGGCCAAGAGACCCAGTACTTC	CSASGAGGQETQYF	TRBJ2-5	-	TRBV20-1	TRBD1
TGTGCCAGCAGTGCGCTAGCGGGGGAGGCGGAGACCCAGTACTTC	CASSALAGEAETQYF	TRBJ2-5	-	TRBV2	TRBD2
TGTGCCAGCAGCATCCGGGACACCGGACGGGGCTACACCTTC	CASSIRDTGRGYTF	TRBJ1-2	-	TRBV7-9	-
TGTGCCAGCAGCCCCTCGGGTGGCGCCGGCTACGAGCAGTACTTC	CASSPSGGAGYEQYF	TRBJ2-7	-	TRBV7-3	-
TGCGCCAGCAGCTTGACCTTACAGGGGGCGGGAGGCTACACCTTC	CASSLTLQGAGGYTF	TRBJ1-2	-	TRBV5-1	TRBD1
TGTGCCAGCAGAAGATTAGGTACAGATGGTGGCTACACCTTC	CASRRLGTDGGYTF	TRBJ1-2	once	TRBV11-2	-
TGTGCCAGCAGCGTAGGGGGTAGCGGGGGCCCTCAAGAGACCCAGTACTTC	CASSVGGSGGPQETQYF	TRBJ2-5	-	TRBV9	TRBD2
TGTGCCAGCTCACCACCAGCGGGGGGGCCGGGTGAGCAGTTCTTC	CASSPPAGGPGEQFF	TRBJ2-1	-	TRBV18	TRBD2
TGTGCCAGCAGCAAGATGGGGACAGGCGACGAGCAGTTCTTC	CASSKMGTGDEQFF	TRBJ2-1	-	TRBV7-9	TRBD1
TGTGCCAGCAGTTACTCGGGACAATTAAATCAGCCCCAGCATTTT	CASSYSGQLNQPQHF	TRBJ1-5	few	TRBV6-5	-
TGTGCCAGCAGTAAGGAGGGGAGGGCCAACGTCCTGACTTTC	CASSKEGRANVLTF	TRBJ2-6	-	TRBV7-2	-
TGCGCCAGCAGCCTTCCGGGACAGGGGGCAGATACGCAGTATTTT	CASSLPGQGADTQYF	TRBJ2-3	-	TRBV5-1	TRBD1
TGTGCCAGCAGCTTCGCCCTGGCGGGGGTGGATCCTGGAAACACCATATATTTT	CASSFALAGVDPGNTIYF	TRBJ1-3	-	TRBV11-2	-
TGTGCCACCAGCAGAGATTGGATGGCAGGGGCCGGGGAGCTGTTTTTT	CATSRDWMAGAGELFF	TRBJ2-2	-	TRBV15	-
TGTGCCAGCAGCCGCGGAGGGCTCGGGGGTCAAGAGAGAGATACGCAGTATTTT	CASSRGGLGGQERDTQYF	TRBJ2-3	-	TRBV7-3	-
TGTGCCAGCAGTTTATCTCCCGGGCAGGGGGCCGGCGAGCAGTACTTC	CASSLSPGQGAGEQYF	TRBJ2-7	-	TRBV27	TRBD1
TGTGCTAGTGGGCTCGGACAGGTTGGGGCTGAAGCTTTCTTT	CASGLGQVGAEAFF	TRBJ1-1	-	TRBV12-5	TRBD1
TGTGCCAGCAGCGCAGGGGAGGGAGGGTTCGACGAGCAGTACTTC	CASSAGEGGFDEQYF	TRBJ2-7	-	TRBV7-9	-
TGTGCCAGCAGCGTAGGAACAGGGGGTAGGACTGAAGCTTTCTTT	CASSVGTGGRTEAFF	TRBJ1-1	few	TRBV9	TRBD1
TGTGCCAGTAGTATCGCCAGGATCGGATATGGCTACACCTTC	CASSIARIGYGYTF	TRBJ1-2	-	TRBV19	-
TGTGCCAGCAGAGGGACTAGCGGGGATCTTAACTTC	CASRGTSGDLNF	TRBJ2-5	-	TRBV6-5	TRBD2
TGTGCCAGCAGCTACGCGGCGGAACGCACTGGGTACACCTTC	CASSYAAERTGYTF	TRBJ1-2	-	TRBV7-9	-
TGTGCCAGCTCCTCCCTATCGGGGGTCGATGAGCAGTTCTTC	CASSSLSGVDEQFF	TRBJ2-1	-	TRBV18	-
TGTGCCTGGAGTTCCCCTGATTTCCCGGCGGGCAATCAGCCCCAGCATTTT	CAWSSPDFPAGNQPQHF	TRBJ1-5	-	TRBV30	-
TGTGCCAGTAGTTCCGACAGGGGAGGCGACTATGGCTACACCTTC	CASSSDRGGDYGYTF	TRBJ1-2	-	TRBV19	TRBD1
TGTGCCTGGAGTCCCGCGGGCAATCAGCCCCAGCATTTT	CAWSPAGNQPQHF	TRBJ1-5	once	TRBV30	-
TGTGCCAGCAGTGAGCGCACAGGGCCTTTTAACACTGAAGCTTTCTTT	CASSERTGPFNTEAFF	TRBJ1-1	-	TRBV25-1	-
TGCGCCAGCAGCTTGGAAGAAGGAGACTATAATTCACCCCTCCACTTT	CASSLEEGDYNSPLHF	TRBJ1-6	-	TRBV5-1	-
TGTGCCAGTAGTATAGGCGGGGAGCCCTATGGCTACACCTTC	CASSIGGEPYGYTF	TRBJ1-2	-	TRBV19	-
TGTGCCAGCAGCCAAGATTATGGGGCCTCCTACAATGAGCAGTTCTTC	CASSQDYGASYNEQFF	TRBJ2-1	-	TRBV3-1/TRBV3-2	-
TGTGCCTGGAGCGCGGGACAGGGGGCCAACACTGAAGCTTTCTTT	CAWSAGQGANTEAFF	TRBJ1-1	-	TRBV30	TRBD1
TGCAGTGCTAGTCGGGACTCCATGAACACTGAAGCTTTCTTT	CSASRDSMNTEAFF	TRBJ1-1	-	TRBV20-1	-
TGTGCCACCAGCAGAGATCCCCAGGTGAACACTGAAGCTTTCTTT	CATSRDPQVNTEAFF	TRBJ1-1	-	TRBV15	-
TGTGCCAGCAGTCCCACACGGGTGAATGAAAAACTGTTTTTT	CASSPTRVNEKLFF	TRBJ1-4	once	TRBV6-5	-
TGTGCCAGCACCCTACAGCCTAGCGGGGTCGGCGGGGAGCTGTTTTTT	CASTLQPSGVGGELFF	TRBJ2-2	-	TRBV5-4	TRBD2
TGCGCCAGCAGCGCACAACCGGGACAGTTTGATCCCCTTACCTACGAGCAGTACTTC	CASSAQPGQFDPLTYEQYF	TRBJ2-7	few	TRBV5-1	TRBD1
-	CASSFPATGQGGTPGSCFF	TRBJ2-2	-	TRBV19	-
TGTGCCAGCAGTTTTTATCCCTCCTCCGGAGAGACCCAGTACTTC	CASSFYPSSGETQYF	TRBJ2-5	-	TRBV27	-
TGTGCCACCAGCACCCGGGACACCGGGGAGCTGTTTTTT	CATSTRDTGELFF	TRBJ2-2	-	TRBV15	-
TGTGCCAGCAGTGACAGCAATGAGCAGTTCTTC	CASSDSNEQFF	TRBJ2-1	-	TRBV2	-
TGTGCCAGTACCCCGGGGACCTACGAGCAGTACTTC	CASTPGTYEQYF	TRBJ2-7	-	TRBV25-1	-
TGCGCCAGCAGCCCCGGGACTAGCGGGGAAGAGCAGTACTTC	CASSPGTSGEEQYF	TRBJ2-7	-	TRBV5-1	TRBD2
TGTGCCTGGGATCTGCAGGGGAACGGCAATCAGCCCCAGCATTTT	CAWDLQGNGNQPQHF	TRBJ1-5	-	TRBV30	-
TGCGCCAGCAGTGAGCTCGGCAGGGGGCTCTCTGGCTACACCTTC	CASSELGRGLSGYTF	TRBJ1-2	-	TRBV10-2	TRBD1
TGCGCCAGCCAACGCTGGGGGGGCCCAGGGACAGATACGCAGTATTTT	CASQRWGGPGTDTQYF	TRBJ2-3	-	TRBV10-2	-
TGTGCCAGTATGTCCCCCGGGGGCAATCAGCCCCAGCATTTT	CASMSPGGNQPQHF	TRBJ1-5	-	TRBV6-5	-
TGTGCCATCAGTGTTCGGACAGGGGACACCGGGGAGCTGTTTTTT	CAISVRTGDTGELFF	TRBJ2-2	-	TRBV10-3	TRBD1
TGTGCCAGCAGCTTGGAGTTTTCGGCGGGGGGTTTACTCGAGTTCTTC	CASSLEFSAGGLLEFF	TRBJ2-1	-	TRBV5-4	TRBD2
TGTGCCAGCAGTTACTCGGAGGGGCTTGGAAACACCATATATTTT	CASSYSEGLGNTIYF	TRBJ1-3	-	TRBV6-5	-